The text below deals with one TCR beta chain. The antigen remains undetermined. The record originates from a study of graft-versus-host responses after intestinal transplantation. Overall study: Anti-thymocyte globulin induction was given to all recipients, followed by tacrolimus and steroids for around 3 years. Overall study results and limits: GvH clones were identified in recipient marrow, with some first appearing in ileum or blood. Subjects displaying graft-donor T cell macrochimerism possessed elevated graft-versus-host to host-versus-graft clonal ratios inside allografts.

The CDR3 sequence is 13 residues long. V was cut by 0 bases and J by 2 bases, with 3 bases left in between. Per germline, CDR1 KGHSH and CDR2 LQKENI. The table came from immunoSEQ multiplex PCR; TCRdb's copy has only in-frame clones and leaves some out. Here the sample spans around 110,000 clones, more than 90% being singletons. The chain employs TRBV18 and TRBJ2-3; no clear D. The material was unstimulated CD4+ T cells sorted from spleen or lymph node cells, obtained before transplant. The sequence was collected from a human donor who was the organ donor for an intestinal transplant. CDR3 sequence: CASSPPSTDTQYF. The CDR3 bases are TGTGCCAGCTCACCACCCTCCACAGATACGCAGTATTTT.